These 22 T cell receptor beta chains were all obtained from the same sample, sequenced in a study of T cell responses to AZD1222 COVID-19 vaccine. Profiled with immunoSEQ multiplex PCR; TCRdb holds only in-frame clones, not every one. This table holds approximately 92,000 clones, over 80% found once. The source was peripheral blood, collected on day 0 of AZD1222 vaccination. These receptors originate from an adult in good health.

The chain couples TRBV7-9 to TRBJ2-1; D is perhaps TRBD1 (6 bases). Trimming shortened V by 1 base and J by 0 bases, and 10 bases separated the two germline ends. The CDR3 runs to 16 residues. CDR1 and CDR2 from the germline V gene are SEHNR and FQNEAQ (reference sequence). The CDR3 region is CASSLEGTPSYNEQFF. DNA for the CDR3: TGTGCCAGCAGCTTAGAAGGGACACCCTCCTACAATGAGCAGTTCTTC.

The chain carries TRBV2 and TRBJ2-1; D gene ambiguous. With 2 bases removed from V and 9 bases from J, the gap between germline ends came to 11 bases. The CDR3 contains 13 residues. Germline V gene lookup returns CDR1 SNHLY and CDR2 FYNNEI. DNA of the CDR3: TGTGCCAGCAGTGAATTAGATCTGGGTGAGCAGTTCTTC. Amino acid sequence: CASSELDLGEQFF.

CDR3 loop: CASSFRGPGEQFF. The CDR3 DNA reads TGTGCCAGCAGCTTCCGGGGGCCGGGTGAGCAGTTCTTC. The rearrangement joins TRBV7-3 to TRBJ2-1, with D perhaps being TRBD1 or TRBD2 (6 bases each). Trimming cost V 3 bases and J 9 bases, with 12 bases left between them. Germline V CDR1 and CDR2: SGHTA, FQGTGA. The CDR3 extends over 13 amino acids.

CDR3 in amino acids: CASSPGRIAGGQDTQYF. As DNA, the CDR3 is TGTGCCAGCTCACCCGGAAGAATAGCGGGGGGGCAGGATACGCAGTATTTT. This chain uses TRBV18 with TRBJ2-3; 11 positions agree with TRBD2. V dropped 3 bases and J dropped 6; count of bases not matched to a gene: 11. Germline loops: CDR1 KGHSH, CDR2 LQKENI. The CDR3 is 17 amino acids.

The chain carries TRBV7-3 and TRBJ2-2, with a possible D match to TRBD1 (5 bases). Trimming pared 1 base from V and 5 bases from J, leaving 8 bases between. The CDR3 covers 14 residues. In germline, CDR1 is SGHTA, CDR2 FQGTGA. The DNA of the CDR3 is TGTGCCAGCAGCTTAAATCAGGGAACCGGGGAGCTGTTTTTT. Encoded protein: CASSLNQGTGELFF.

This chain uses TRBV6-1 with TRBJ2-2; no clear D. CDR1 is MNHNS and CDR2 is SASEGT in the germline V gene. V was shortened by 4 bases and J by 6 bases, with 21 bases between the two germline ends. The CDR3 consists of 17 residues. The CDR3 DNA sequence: TGTGCCAGCAGTGTTGGCTTAGTTCGGATTATGTCCGGGGAGCTGTTTTTT. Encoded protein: CASSVGLVRIMSGELFF.

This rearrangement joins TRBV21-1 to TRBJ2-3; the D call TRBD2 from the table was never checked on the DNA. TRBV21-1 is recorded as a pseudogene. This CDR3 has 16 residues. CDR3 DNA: TGTGCCAGCAGCATTCTAGCGTTCTCACGCACAGATACGCAGTATTTT. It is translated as CASSILAFSRTDTQYF.

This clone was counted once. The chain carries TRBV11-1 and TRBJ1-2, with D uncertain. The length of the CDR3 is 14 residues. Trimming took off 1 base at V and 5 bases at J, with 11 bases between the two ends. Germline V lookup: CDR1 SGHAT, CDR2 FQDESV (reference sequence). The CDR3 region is CASSLVGSPYGYTF. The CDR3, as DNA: TGTGCCAGCAGCTTAGTTGGGTCCCCGTATGGCTACACCTTC.

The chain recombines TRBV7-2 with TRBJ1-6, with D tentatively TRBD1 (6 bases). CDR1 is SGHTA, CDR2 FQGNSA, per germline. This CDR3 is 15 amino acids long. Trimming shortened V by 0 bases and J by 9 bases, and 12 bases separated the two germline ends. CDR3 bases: TGTGCCAGCAGCTTAGCTGGACAGCTCGGTTCACCCCTCCACTTT. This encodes CASSLAGQLGSPLHF.

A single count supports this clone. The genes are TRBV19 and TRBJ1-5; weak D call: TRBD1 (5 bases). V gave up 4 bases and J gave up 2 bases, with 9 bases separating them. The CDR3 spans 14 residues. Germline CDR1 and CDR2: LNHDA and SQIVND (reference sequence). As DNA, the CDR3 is TGTGCCAGTAGTAAGGCACAGGGCAATCAGCCCCAGCATTTT. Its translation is CASSKAQGNQPQHF.

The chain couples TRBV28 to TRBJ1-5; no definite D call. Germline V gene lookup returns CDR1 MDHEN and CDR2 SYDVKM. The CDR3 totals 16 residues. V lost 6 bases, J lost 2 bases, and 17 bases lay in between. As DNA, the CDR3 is TGTGCCAGCAGCCGGCCTTCAGCTGGGGGCAATCAGCCCCAGCATTTT. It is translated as CASSRPSAGGNQPQHF. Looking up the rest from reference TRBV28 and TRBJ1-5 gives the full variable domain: DVKVTQSSRYLVKRTGEKVFLECVQDMDHENMFWYRQDPGLGLRLIYFSYDVKMKEKGDIPEGYSVSREKKERFSLILESASTNQTSMYLCASSRPSAGGNQPQHFGDGTRLSIL.

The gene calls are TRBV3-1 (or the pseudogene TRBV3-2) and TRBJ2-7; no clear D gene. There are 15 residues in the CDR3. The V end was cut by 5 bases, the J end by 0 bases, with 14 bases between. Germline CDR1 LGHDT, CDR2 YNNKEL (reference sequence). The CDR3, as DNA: TGTGCCAGCAGCGACCCTTCCCGCAGCTCCTACGAGCAGTACTTC. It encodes CASSDPSRSSYEQYF.

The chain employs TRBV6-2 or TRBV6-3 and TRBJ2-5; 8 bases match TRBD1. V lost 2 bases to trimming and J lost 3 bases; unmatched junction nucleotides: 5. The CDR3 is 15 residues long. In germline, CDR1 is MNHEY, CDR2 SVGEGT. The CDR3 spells CASSYGRGREETQYF. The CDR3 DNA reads TGTGCCAGCAGTTACGGCAGGGGGCGCGAAGAGACCCAGTACTTC.

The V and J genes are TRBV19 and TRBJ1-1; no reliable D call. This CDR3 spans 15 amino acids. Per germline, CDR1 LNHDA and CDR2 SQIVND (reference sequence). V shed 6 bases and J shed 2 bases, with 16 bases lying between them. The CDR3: CASRDGFFQNTEAFF. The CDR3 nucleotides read TGTGCCAGTAGGGACGGGTTTTTCCAAAACACTGAAGCTTTCTTT. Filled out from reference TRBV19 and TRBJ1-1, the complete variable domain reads DGGITQSPKYLFRKEGQNVTLSCEQNLNHDAMYWYRQDPGQGLRLIYYSQIVNDFQKGDIAEGYSVSREKKESFPLTVTSAQKNPTAFYLCASRDGFFQNTEAFFGQGTRLTVV.

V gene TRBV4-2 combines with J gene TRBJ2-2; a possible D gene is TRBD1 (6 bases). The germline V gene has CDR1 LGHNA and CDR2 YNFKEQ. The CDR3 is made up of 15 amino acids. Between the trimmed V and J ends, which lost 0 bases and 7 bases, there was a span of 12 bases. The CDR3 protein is CASSQETGSGGELFF. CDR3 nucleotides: TGTGCCAGCAGCCAAGAAACAGGGTCTGGCGGGGAGCTGTTTTTT.

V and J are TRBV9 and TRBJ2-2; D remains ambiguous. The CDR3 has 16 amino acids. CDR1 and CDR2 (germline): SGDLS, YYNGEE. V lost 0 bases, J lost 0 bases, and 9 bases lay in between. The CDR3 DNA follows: TGTGCCAGCAGCGTAGGACCCAACTCGAACACCGGGGAGCTGTTTTTT. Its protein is CASSVGPNSNTGELFF.

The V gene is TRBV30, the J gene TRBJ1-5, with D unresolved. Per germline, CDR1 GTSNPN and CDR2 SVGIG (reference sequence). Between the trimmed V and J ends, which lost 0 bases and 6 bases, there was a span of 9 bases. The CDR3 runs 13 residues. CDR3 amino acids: CAWSVEGGQPQHF. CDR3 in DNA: TGTGCCTGGAGTGTCGAGGGTGGTCAGCCCCAGCATTTT.

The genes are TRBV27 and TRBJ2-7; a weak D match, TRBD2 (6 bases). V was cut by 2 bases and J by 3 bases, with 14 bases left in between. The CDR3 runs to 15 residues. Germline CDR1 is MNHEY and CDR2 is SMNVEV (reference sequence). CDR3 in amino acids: CASSLMEGVVYEQYF. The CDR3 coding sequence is TGTGCCAGCAGTTTAATGGAGGGAGTTGTCTACGAGCAGTACTTC.

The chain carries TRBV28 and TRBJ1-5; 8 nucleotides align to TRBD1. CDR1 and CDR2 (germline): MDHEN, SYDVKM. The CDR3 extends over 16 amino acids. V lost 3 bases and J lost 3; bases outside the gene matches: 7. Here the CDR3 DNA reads TGTGCCAGCAGTTTCTCGGGGACAGGTATCAATCAGCCCCAGCATTTT. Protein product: CASSFSGTGINQPQHF.

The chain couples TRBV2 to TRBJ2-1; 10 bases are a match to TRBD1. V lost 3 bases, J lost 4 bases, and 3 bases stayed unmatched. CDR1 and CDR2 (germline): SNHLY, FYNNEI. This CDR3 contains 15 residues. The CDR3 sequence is CASSEGTGEYNEQFF. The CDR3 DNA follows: TGTGCCAGCAGTGAGGGGACAGGGGAGTACAATGAGCAGTTCTTC.

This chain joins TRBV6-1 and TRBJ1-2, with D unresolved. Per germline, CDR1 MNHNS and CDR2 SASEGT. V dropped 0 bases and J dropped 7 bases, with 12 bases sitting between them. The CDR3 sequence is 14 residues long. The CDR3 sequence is CASSEARRVTGYTF. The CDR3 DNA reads TGTGCCAGCAGTGAAGCGCGTAGGGTGACTGGCTACACCTTC.

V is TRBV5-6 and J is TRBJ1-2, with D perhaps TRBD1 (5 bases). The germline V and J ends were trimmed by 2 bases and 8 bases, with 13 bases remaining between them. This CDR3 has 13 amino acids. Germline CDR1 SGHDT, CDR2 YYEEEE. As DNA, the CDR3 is TGTGCCAGCAGCTTAGGAGGAGACAGAGGCTACACCTTC. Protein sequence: CASSLGGDRGYTF.